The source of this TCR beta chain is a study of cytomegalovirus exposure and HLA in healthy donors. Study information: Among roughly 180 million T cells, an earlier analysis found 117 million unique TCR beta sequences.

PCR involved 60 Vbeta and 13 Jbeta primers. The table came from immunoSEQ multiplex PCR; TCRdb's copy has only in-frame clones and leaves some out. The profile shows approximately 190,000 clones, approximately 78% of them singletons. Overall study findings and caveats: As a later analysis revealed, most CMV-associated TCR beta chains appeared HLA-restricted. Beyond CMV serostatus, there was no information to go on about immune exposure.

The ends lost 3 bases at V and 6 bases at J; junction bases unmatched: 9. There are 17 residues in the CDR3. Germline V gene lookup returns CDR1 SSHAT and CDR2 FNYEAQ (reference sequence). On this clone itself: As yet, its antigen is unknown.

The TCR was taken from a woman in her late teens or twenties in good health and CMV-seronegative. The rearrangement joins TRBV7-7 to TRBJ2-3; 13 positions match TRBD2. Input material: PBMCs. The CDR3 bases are TGTGCCAGCAGCTTCACCGAACTAGCGGGGGGGCCTGATACGCAGTATTTT. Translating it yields CASSFTELAGGPDTQYF.